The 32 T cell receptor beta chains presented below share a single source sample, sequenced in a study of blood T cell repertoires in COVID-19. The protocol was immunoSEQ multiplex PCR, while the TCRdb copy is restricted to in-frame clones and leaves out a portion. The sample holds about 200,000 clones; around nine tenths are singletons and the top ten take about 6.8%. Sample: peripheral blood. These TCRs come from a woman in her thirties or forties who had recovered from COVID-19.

The CDR3 loop reads CASSLRWTGKNTEAFF. The CDR3 DNA is TGTGCCAGCAGTTTAAGATGGACAGGGAAGAACACTGAAGCTTTCTTT. The rearrangement links TRBV27 to TRBJ1-1, with TRBD1 matching 8 bases. The CDR3 covers 16 residues. Per the germline V gene, CDR1 is MNHEY and CDR2 is SMNVEV (reference sequence). J lost 1 base, V lost 2 bases, and 6 bases had no gene match.

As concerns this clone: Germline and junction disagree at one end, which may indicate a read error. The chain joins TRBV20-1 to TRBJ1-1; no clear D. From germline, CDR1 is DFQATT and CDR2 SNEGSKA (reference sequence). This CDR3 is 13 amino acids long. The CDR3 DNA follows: TGCAGTACTAGTAGAGGCGGGAACACTGAAGCTTTCTTT. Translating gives CSTSRGGNTEAFF.

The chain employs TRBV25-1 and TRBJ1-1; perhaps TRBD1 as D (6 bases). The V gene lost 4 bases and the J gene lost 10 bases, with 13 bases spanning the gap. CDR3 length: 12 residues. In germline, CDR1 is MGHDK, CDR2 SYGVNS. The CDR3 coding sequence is TGTGCCAGCAGTGTAACAGGGCGTATAGCTTTCTTT. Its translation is CASSVTGRIAFF.

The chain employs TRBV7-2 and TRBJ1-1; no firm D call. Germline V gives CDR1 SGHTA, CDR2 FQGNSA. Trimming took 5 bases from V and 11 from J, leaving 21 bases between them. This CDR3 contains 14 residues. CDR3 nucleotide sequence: TGTGCCAGCAGCGCGCGACTCGGGTTCCGAGGGGCTTTCTTT. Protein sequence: CASSARLGFRGAFF.

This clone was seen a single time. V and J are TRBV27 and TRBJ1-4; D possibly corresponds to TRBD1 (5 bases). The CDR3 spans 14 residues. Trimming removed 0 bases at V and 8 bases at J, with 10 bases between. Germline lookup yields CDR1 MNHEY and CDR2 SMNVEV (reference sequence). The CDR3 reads CASSLSGLLEKLFF. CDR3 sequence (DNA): TGTGCCAGCAGTTTATCGGGGCTGCTAGAAAAACTGTTTTTT. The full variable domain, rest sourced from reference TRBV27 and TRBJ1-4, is EAQVTQNPRYLITVTGKKLTVTCSQNMNHEYMSWYRQDPGLGLRQIYYSMNVEVTDKGDVPEGYKVSRKEKRNFPLILESPSPNQTSLYFCASSLSGLLEKLFFGSGTQLSVL.

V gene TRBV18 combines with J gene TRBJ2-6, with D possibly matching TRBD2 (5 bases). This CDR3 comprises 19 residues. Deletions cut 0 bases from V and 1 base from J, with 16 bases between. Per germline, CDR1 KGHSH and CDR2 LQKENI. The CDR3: CASSPPNSGITSGANVLTF. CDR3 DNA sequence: TGTGCCAGCTCACCACCAAACAGCGGTATCACTTCTGGGGCCAACGTCCTGACTTTC.

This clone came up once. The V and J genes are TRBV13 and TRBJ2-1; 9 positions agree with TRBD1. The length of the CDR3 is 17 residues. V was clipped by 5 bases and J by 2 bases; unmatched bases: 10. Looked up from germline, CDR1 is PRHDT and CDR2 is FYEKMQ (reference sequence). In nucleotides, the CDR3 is TGTGCCAGCAGCAAGGACAGGGGCGCTAACACCTACAATGAGCAGTTCTTC. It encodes CASSKDRGANTYNEQFF. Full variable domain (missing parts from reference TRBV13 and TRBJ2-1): AAGVIQSPRHLIKEKRETATLKCYPIPRHDTVYWYQQGPGQDPQFLISFYEKMQSDKGSIPDRFSAQQFSDYHSELNMSSLELGDSALYFCASSKDRGANTYNEQFFGPGTRLTVL.

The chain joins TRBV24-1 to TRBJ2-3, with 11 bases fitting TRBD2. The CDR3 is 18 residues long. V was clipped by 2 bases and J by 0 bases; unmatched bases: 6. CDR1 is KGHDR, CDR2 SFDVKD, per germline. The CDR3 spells CATSDSLAGGLSTDTQYF. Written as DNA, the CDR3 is TGTGCCACCAGTGATTCCCTAGCGGGAGGTCTCAGCACAGATACGCAGTATTTT.

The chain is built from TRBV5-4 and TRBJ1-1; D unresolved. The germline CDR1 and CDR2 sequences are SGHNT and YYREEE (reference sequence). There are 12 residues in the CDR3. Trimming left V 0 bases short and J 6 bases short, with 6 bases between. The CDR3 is CASSLDGAEAFF. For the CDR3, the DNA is TGTGCCAGCAGCTTGGACGGAGCTGAAGCTTTCTTT.

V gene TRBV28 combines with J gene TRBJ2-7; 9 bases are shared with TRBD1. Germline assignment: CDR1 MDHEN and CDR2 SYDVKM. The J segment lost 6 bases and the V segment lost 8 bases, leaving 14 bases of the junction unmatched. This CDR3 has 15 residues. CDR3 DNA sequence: TGTGCCAGCGCAGACCAGGGACAGGGTGGGGTCGAGCAGTACTTC. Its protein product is CASADQGQGGVEQYF.

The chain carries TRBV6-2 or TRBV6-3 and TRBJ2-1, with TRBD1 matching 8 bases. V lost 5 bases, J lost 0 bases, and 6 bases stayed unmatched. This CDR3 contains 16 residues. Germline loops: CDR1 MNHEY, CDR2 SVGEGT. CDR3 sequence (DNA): TGTGCCAGCAGTCAAAGACAGGGGAGCTCCTACAATGAGCAGTTCTTC. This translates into CASSQRQGSSYNEQFF.

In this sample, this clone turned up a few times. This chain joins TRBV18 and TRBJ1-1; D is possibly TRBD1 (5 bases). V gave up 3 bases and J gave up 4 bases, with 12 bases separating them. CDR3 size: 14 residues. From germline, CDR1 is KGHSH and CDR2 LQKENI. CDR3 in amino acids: CASSPRMGGTEAFF. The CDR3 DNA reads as TGTGCCAGCTCACCCCGTATGGGGGGCACTGAAGCTTTCTTT.

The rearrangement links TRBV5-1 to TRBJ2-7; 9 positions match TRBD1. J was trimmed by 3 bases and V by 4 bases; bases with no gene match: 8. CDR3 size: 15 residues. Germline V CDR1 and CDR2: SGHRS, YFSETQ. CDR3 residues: CASSRGTGSFYEQYF. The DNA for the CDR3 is TGCGCCAGCAGCCGGGGGACAGGGTCCTTCTACGAGCAGTACTTC.

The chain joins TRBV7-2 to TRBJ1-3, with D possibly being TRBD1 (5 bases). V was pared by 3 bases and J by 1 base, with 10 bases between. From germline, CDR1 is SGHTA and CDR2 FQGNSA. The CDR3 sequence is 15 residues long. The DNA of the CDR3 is TGTGCCAGCAGCTTGGGGGGGGGTTCTGGAAACACCATATATTTT. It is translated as CASSLGGGSGNTIYF.

The DNA for the CDR3 is TGTGCCAGCAGCACCTCGGGACTAGCGGGACCCGAAAAGGGCTACGAGCAGTACTTC. This encodes CASSTSGLAGPEKGYEQYF. The chain carries TRBV11-2 and TRBJ2-7; 13 nucleotides agree with TRBD2. The CDR3 contains 19 residues. Per the germline V gene, CDR1 is SGHAT and CDR2 is FQNNGV. Trimming cost V 5 bases and J 3 bases; bases outside gene matches: 16.

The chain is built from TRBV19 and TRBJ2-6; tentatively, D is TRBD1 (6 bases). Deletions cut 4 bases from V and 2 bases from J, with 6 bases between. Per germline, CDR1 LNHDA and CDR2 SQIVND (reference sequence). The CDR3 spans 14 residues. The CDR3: CASSTGAGANVLTF. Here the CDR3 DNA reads TGTGCCAGTAGTACAGGGGCTGGGGCCAACGTCCTGACTTTC.

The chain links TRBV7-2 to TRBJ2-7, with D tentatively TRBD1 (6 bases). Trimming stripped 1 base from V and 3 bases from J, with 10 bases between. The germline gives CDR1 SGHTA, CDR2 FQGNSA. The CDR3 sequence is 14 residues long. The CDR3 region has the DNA TGTGCCAGCAGCTTAGACAGGGTGCGCTACGAGCAGTACTTC. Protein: CASSLDRVRYEQYF.

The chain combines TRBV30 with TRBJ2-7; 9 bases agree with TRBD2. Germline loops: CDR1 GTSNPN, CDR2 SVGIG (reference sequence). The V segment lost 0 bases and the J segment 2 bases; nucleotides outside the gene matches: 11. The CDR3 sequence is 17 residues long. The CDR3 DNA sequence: TGTGCCTGGAGTGTACTTAAGACTAGCGGAGTGGCCTACGAGCAGTACTTC. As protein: CAWSVLKTSGVAYEQYF.

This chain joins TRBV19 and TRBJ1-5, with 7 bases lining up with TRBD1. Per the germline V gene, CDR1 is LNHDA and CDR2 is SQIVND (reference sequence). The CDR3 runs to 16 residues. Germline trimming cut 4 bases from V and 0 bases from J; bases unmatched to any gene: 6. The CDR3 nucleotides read TGTGCCAGTAGTACACGACAGGGCCGTAGCAATCAGCCCCAGCATTTT. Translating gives CASSTRQGRSNQPQHF.

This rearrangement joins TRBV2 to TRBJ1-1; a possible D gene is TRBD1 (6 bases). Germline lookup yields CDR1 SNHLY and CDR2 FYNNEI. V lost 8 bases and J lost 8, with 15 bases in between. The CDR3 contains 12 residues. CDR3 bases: TGTGCCAGCCGGTCAGTAGGACAGGAAGCTTTCTTT. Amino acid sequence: CASRSVGQEAFF.

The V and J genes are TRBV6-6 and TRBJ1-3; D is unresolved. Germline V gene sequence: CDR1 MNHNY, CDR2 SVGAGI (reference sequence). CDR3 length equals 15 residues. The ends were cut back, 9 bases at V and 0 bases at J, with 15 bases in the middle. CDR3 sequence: CASVSPLNSGNTIYF. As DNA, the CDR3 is TGTGCCAGTGTCTCCCCCCTAAACTCTGGAAACACCATATATTTT.

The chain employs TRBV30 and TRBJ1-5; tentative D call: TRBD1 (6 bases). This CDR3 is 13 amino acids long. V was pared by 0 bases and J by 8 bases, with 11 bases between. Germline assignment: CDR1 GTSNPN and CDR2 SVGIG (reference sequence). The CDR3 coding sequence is TGTGCCTGGAGTGTAGGGGGGGCGGAGCCCCAGCATTTT. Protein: CAWSVGGAEPQHF.

CDR3 protein: CATSALTGSSYEQYF. The CDR3 nucleotides read TGTGCCACCAGTGCCTTGACAGGGAGCTCCTACGAGCAGTACTTC. J is TRBJ2-7 and V is TRBV24-1; 7 bases are shared with TRBD1. Per the germline V gene, CDR1 is KGHDR and CDR2 is SFDVKD. The CDR3 covers 15 residues. After removal of 5 bases from V and 0 bases from J, the junction contained 6 bases not matched to a gene.

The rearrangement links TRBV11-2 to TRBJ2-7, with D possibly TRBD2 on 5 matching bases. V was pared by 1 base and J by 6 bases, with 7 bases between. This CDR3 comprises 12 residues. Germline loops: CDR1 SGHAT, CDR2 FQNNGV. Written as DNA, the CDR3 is TGTGCCAGCAGCTTAGTAGCGCGCGAGCAGTACTTC. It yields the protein CASSLVAREQYF.

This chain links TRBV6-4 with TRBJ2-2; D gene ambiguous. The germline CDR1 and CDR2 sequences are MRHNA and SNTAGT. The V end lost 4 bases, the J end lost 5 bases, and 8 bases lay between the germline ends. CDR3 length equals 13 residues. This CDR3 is CASSAPLTGELFF. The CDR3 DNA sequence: TGTGCCAGCAGTGCCCCTTTAACCGGGGAGCTGTTTTTT.

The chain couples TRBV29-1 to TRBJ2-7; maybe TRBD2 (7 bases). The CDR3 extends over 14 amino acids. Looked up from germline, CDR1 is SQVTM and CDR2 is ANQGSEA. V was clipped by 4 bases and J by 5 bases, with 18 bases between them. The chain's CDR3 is CSVAPRGRQDEQYF. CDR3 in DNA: TGCAGCGTTGCACCCCGCGGGAGACAGGACGAGCAGTACTTC.

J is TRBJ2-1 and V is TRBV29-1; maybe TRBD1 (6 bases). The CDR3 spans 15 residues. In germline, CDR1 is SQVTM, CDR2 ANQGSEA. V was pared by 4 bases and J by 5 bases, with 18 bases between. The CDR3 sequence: CSVGLRGPLNNEQFF. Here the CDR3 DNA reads TGCAGCGTTGGGCTCAGGGGCCCCCTTAACAATGAGCAGTTCTTC.

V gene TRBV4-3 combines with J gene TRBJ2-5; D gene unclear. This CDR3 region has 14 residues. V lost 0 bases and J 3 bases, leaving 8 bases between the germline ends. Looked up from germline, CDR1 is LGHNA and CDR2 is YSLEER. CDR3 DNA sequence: TGCGCCAGCAGCCAAGATCTCAGCGAAGAGACCCAGTACTTC. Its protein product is CASSQDLSEETQYF.

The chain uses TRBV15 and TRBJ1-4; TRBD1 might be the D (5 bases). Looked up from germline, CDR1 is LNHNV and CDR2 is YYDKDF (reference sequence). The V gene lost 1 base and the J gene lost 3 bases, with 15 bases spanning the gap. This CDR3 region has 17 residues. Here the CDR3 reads CATSRAGGGTPNEKLFF. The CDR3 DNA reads TGTGCCACCAGCAGAGCTGGAGGCGGGACTCCTAATGAAAAACTGTTTTTT.

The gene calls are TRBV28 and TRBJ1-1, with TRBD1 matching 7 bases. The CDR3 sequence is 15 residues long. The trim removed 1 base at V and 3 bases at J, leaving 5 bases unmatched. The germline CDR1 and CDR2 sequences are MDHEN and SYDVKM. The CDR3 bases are TGTGCCAGCAGTTTATTCGGGACAGAGTACACTGAAGCTTTCTTT. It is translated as CASSLFGTEYTEAFF.

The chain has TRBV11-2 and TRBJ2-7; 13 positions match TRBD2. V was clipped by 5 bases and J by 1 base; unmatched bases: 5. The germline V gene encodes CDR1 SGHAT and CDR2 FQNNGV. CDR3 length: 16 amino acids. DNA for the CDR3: TGTGCCAGCAGCCGTTCACTAGCGGGAGGGTCCTACGAGCAGTACTTC. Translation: CASSRSLAGGSYEQYF. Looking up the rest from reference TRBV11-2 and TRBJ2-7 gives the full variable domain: EAGVAQSPRYKIIEKRQSVAFWCNPISGHATLYWYQQILGQGPKLLIQFQNNGVVDDSQLPKDRFSAERLKGVDSTLKIQPAKLEDSAVYLCASSRSLAGGSYEQYFGPGTRLTVT.

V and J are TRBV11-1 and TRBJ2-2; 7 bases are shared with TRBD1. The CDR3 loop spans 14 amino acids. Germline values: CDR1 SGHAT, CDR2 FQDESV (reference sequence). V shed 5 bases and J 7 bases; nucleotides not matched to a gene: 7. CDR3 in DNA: TGTGCCAGCAGCGTGACAGGGTCAGGCGGGGAGCTGTTTTTT. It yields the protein CASSVTGSGGELFF.